The clone carrying this TCR beta chain was seen only a few times. From germline, CDR1 is LGHDT and CDR2 YNNKEL (reference sequence). CDR3 size: 13 residues. With 1 base removed from V and 5 bases from J, the gap between germline ends came to 8 bases. From blood CD8+ and CD4+ T cells, the TCR beta chain was sequenced. The multiple sclerosis controls consisted of treatment-naive patients with relapsing-remitting disease, either stable or active. The CD8+ and CD4+ T cells were isolated magnetically using a negative isolation approach, whereas the TEMRA cells were enriched by FACS. The sample belongs to a study of CD8 T cells in Susac syndrome. With random hexamers, about 0.5 to 1 ug RNA was reverse transcribed. Across 54 Vbeta and 13 Jbeta, TCR beta CDR3 was amplified with immunoSEQ multiplex PCR. TCRdb re-derived calls from the immunoSEQ multiplex PCR reads in MiXCR, one entry per CDR3 protein. The profile covers tens of thousands of distinct CDR3 sequences, with 75% to 95% appearing a single time and under 0.6% taken by the ten largest.

The V gene is TRBV3-1, the J gene TRBJ2-5; D may be TRBD1 or TRBD2 (6 bases each). The sample taken for sequencing was CD8+ T cells from PBMCs. The TCR sequence derives from a human donor with multiple sclerosis. CDR3: CASSQVGGETQYF. The CDR3 nucleotides are TGTGCCAGCAGCCAAGTGGGGGGCGAGACCCAGTACTTC.